The clone carrying this T cell receptor (beta chain) was seen many times. This specimen belongs to a study of early T cells in non-severe SARS-CoV-2 infection. TCRdb re-analysed the 5' RACE reads in MiXCR, keeping a single row per CDR3 protein. The table lists some 71,000 distinct CDR3 sequences, about a tenth of them singletons, with 15% to 19% in the top ten. This receptor was taken from an adult who was a healthcare worker with PCR-confirmed SARS-CoV-2 infection or an uninfected control (not recorded which). The specimen was whole blood, collected at baseline.

Here the CDR3 DNA reads TGTGCCAGCAGTACCCCAGCCGGGACGGGGCCTGGGACCCAGTACTTC. Translation: CASSTPAGTGPGTQYF. This chain uses TRBV28 with TRBJ2-5; perhaps D is TRBD1 or TRBD2 (5 bases each). The CDR3 sequence is 16 residues long. Germline V lookup: CDR1 MDHEN, CDR2 SYDVKM. The V end lost 5 bases, the J end lost 7 bases, and 23 bases lay between the germline ends.